Listed below are T cell receptor beta chains from one sample, sequenced in a study of cytomegalovirus exposure and HLA in healthy donors. Some clones are missing from TCRdb's copy, which holds only in-frame ones; the method was immunoSEQ multiplex PCR. Found here are 90,000 to 140,000 clones, around 80% of them singletons; the top ten hold about 1.9%. Sequences were obtained from PBMCs. The origin of the receptors is a man younger than 40 in good health and CMV-seronegative. The CDR3 runs from the conserved cysteine through the conserved F or W. Fields, in order: clone size, D gene, V gene, J gene, CDR3 protein, CDR3 DNA. The D gene is left open where the match is weak. Some rows mark clone size as missing; the rest say once, few, many or name a class of expanded clone.

size: NA
D: NA
V: TRBV9
J: TRBJ1-5
CDR3: CASSVDPRANQPQHF
DNA: TGTGCCAGCAGCGTAGATCCCAGGGCTAACCAGCCCCAGCATTTT

size: few
D: TRBD2
V: TRBV6-6
J: TRBJ2-1
CDR3: CASSISSGAYNEQFF
DNA: TGTGCCAGCAGTATATCTAGCGGGGCCTACAATGAGCAGTTCTTC

size: NA
D: NA
V: TRBV7-9
J: TRBJ2-7
CDR3: CASSLDGHSYEQYF
DNA: TGTGCCAGCAGCTTGGATGGACACTCCTACGAGCAGTACTTC

size: NA
D: NA
V: TRBV7-2
J: TRBJ1-5
CDR3: CASSLGTGGFSNQPQHF
DNA: TGTGCCAGCAGCTTAGGAACTGGGGGGTTCAGCAATCAGCCCCAGCATTTT

size: NA
D: NA
V: TRBV5-1
J: TRBJ2-1
CDR3: CASSLATGLWNEQFF
DNA: TGCGCCAGCAGCTTGGCTACAGGTCTATGGAATGAGCAGTTCTTC

size: few
D: TRBD2
V: TRBV7-7
J: TRBJ2-7
CDR3: CASSEGLAGSYEQYF
DNA: TGTGCCAGCAGCGAGGGACTAGCGGGCTCCTACGAGCAGTACTTC

size: once
D: NA
V: TRBV15
J: TRBJ2-5
CDR3: CATSSRGQGPETQYF
DNA: TGTGCCACCAGCTCGAGAGGTCAGGGGCCGGAAACCCAGTACTTC

size: NA
D: TRBD1
V: TRBV5-1
J: TRBJ2-7
CDR3: CASSSPDRAQHEQYF
DNA: TGCGCCAGCAGCTCACCAGACAGGGCCCAGCACGAGCAGTACTTC

size: NA
D: TRBD2
V: TRBV27
J: TRBJ2-5
CDR3: CASRSLGGAGETQYF
DNA: TGTGCCAGCAGGAGCCTCGGGGGGGCCGGCGAGACCCAGTACTTC

size: NA
D: NA
V: TRBV28
J: TRBJ2-7
CDR3: CASSFLAESYEQYF
DNA: TGTGCCAGCAGTTTCCTCGCGGAGTCCTACGAGCAGTACTTC

size: NA
D: NA
V: TRBV10-1
J: TRBJ2-7
CDR3: CASSESVGGTRYEQYF
DNA: TGCGCCAGCAGTGAGTCGGTAGGCGGGACCCGCTACGAGCAGTACTTC

size: many
D: TRBD1
V: TRBV4-2
J: TRBJ1-1
CDR3: CASSHSGGVNTEAFF
DNA: TGTGCCAGCAGCCATTCAGGGGGTGTGAACACTGAAGCTTTCTTT

size: many
D: NA
V: TRBV5-4
J: TRBJ1-1
CDR3: CASSFSSNTEAFF
DNA: TGTGCCAGCAGCTTTTCATCGAACACTGAAGCTTTCTTT

size: few
D: TRBD1
V: TRBV6-6
J: TRBJ1-4
CDR3: CASSYGPGQGREKLFF
DNA: TGTGCCAGCAGTTACGGTCCGGGACAGGGTCGAGAAAAACTGTTTTTT

size: NA
D: NA
V: TRBV7-3
J: TRBJ1-1
CDR3: CASSPEGVGTEAFF
DNA: TGTGCCAGCAGCCCTGAAGGGGTGGGCACTGAAGCTTTCTTT

size: NA
D: TRBD1
V: TRBV28
J: TRBJ2-5
CDR3: CASSRQGLVETQYF
DNA: TGTGCCAGCAGTCGACAGGGTTTGGTAGAGACCCAGTACTTC

size: NA
D: NA
V: TRBV28
J: TRBJ2-2
CDR3: CASVNRVGNTGELFF
DNA: TGTGCCAGCGTAAACAGGGTCGGGAACACCGGGGAGCTGTTTTTT

size: NA
D: TRBD2
V: TRBV10-3
J: TRBJ2-1
CDR3: CATGLAGGDEQFF
DNA: TGTGCCACGGGACTAGCGGGAGGGGATGAGCAGTTCTTC

size: NA
D: NA
V: TRBV4-3
J: TRBJ1-2
CDR3: CASSQEGVSGYTF
DNA: TGCGCCAGCAGCCAAGAAGGGGTGAGCGGCTACACCTTC

size: NA
D: NA
V: TRBV4-2
J: TRBJ1-4
CDR3: CASSQDKDSLNEKLFF
DNA: TGTGCCAGCAGCCAAGATAAAGACAGCTTGAATGAAAAACTGTTTTTT

size: NA
D: NA
V: TRBV30
J: TRBJ1-2
CDR3: CAWSGGWVGYTF
DNA: TGTGCCTGGAGCGGCGGTTGGGTTGGCTACACCTTC

size: few
D: NA
V: TRBV6-5
J: TRBJ2-1
CDR3: CASSYVAGFYNEQFF
DNA: TGTGCCAGCAGTTACGTCGCAGGTTTCTACAATGAGCAGTTCTTC

size: NA
D: TRBD1
V: TRBV10-3
J: TRBJ2-5
CDR3: CAISERQGTQYF
DNA: TGTGCCATCAGTGAGAGACAGGGGACCCAGTACTTC

size: NA
D: NA
V: TRBV4-1
J: TRBJ1-5
CDR3: CASSQDHSNQPQHF
DNA: TGCGCCAGCAGCCAAGATCACAGTAATCAGCCCCAGCATTTT

size: few
D: TRBD2
V: TRBV5-1
J: TRBJ2-5
CDR3: CASTRPASGRAGVQETQYF
DNA: TGCGCCAGCACCCGCCCCGCTAGCGGGAGGGCGGGAGTCCAAGAGACCCAGTACTTC

size: NA
D: TRBD2
V: TRBV5-1
J: TRBJ2-1
CDR3: CASSLELAGGKGEQFF
DNA: TGCGCCAGCAGCTTGGAACTAGCGGGAGGGAAAGGTGAGCAGTTCTTC

size: few
D: NA
V: TRBV5-1
J: TRBJ1-1
CDR3: CASSYGLEAFF
DNA: TGCGCCAGCAGTTATGGGCTTGAAGCTTTCTTT

size: NA
D: NA
V: TRBV7-2
J: TRBJ1-5
CDR3: CASSLEGAGNQPQHF
DNA: TGTGCCAGCAGCTTAGAGGGAGCGGGCAATCAGCCCCAGCATTTT

size: NA
D: TRBD1
V: TRBV10-3
J: TRBJ1-2
CDR3: CATFRGQGINFGGYTF
DNA: TGTGCCACTTTTAGAGGACAGGGGATCAACTTCGGCGGCTACACCTTC

size: NA
D: NA
V: TRBV28
J: TRBJ1-2
CDR3: CASSLVAGANGYTF
DNA: TGTGCCAGCAGTTTAGTGGCGGGCGCCAACGGCTACACCTTC

size: NA
D: NA
V: TRBV18
J: TRBJ2-7
CDR3: CASSPEDEQYF
DNA: TGTGCCAGCTCACCAGAGGACGAGCAGTACTTC

size: NA
D: NA
V: TRBV27
J: TRBJ1-2
CDR3: CASSLTGTQNYGYTF
DNA: TGTGCCAGCAGTTTGACCGGGACACAGAACTATGGCTACACCTTC

size: NA
D: TRBD2
V: TRBV7-2
J: TRBJ2-1
CDR3: CASSLVSSGYNEQFF
DNA: TGTGCCAGCAGCTTAGTGTCTAGCGGTTACAATGAGCAGTTCTTC

size: once
D: TRBD1
V: TRBV30
J: TRBJ1-2
CDR3: CAWRDRGYNYGYTF
DNA: TGTGCCTGGAGGGACAGGGGATATAACTATGGCTACACCTTC

size: NA
D: NA
V: TRBV5-4
J: TRBJ2-1
CDR3: CASSPPGWDEQFF
DNA: TGTGCCAGCAGCCCTCCAGGGTGGGATGAGCAGTTCTTC

size: NA
D: NA
V: TRBV5-1
J: TRBJ2-7
CDR3: CASSFPGSDYEQYF
DNA: TGCGCCAGCAGCTTCCCCGGGTCAGACTACGAGCAGTACTTC

size: NA
D: NA
V: TRBV5-8
J: TRBJ1-5
CDR3: CASSLSRAQPQHF
DNA: TGTGCCAGCAGCTTGAGCAGGGCACAGCCCCAGCATTTT

size: NA
D: NA
V: TRBV5-1
J: TRBJ2-3
CDR3: CASCGESDTQYF
DNA: TGCGCCAGCTGCGGGGAGTCAGATACGCAGTATTTT

size: NA
D: NA
V: TRBV7-9
J: TRBJ2-2
CDR3: CASSSPWGEYTGELFF
DNA: TGTGCCAGCAGCTCCCCCTGGGGGGAGTACACCGGGGAGCTGTTTTTT

size: NA
D: NA
V: TRBV19
J: TRBJ1-2
CDR3: CASDMGATGGYGYTF
DNA: TGTGCCAGTGATATGGGGGCCACGGGAGGCTATGGCTACACCTTC

size: NA
D: TRBD2
V: TRBV7-9
J: TRBJ2-2
CDR3: CASSPRTSGNTGELFF
DNA: TGTGCCAGCAGCCCGCGGACTAGCGGGAACACCGGGGAGCTGTTTTTT

size: NA
D: TRBD1
V: TRBV7-8
J: TRBJ2-5
CDR3: CASSPGGANWETQYF
DNA: TGTGCCAGCAGCCCAGGGGGCGCGAATTGGGAGACCCAGTACTTC

size: NA
D: NA
V: TRBV6-1
J: TRBJ2-7
CDR3: CASSESGRGYEQYF
DNA: TGTGCCAGCAGTGAATCGGGTAGGGGCTACGAGCAGTACTTC

size: NA
D: NA
V: TRBV28
J: TRBJ2-1
CDR3: CASSDQRALYNEQFF
DNA: TGTGCCAGCAGTGACCAGCGGGCGTTGTACAATGAGCAGTTCTTC

size: NA
D: TRBD2
V: TRBV15
J: TRBJ2-7
CDR3: CATSRERDYFSYEQYF
DNA: TGTGCCACCAGCAGAGAGCGGGACTACTTCTCCTACGAGCAGTACTTC

size: NA
D: NA
V: TRBV4-3
J: TRBJ1-2
CDR3: CASSQDRSTVPLYGYTF
DNA: TGCGCCAGCAGCCAAGATAGGTCGACAGTTCCTCTCTATGGCTACACCTTC

size: few
D: NA
V: TRBV30
J: TRBJ1-1
CDR3: CAWAGPPSLRTEAFF
DNA: TGTGCCTGGGCGGGCCCTCCGTCGTTAAGGACTGAAGCTTTCTTT

size: few
D: TRBD1
V: TRBV7-8
J: TRBJ1-1
CDR3: CASSLEPNRGEAFF
DNA: TGTGCCAGCAGCTTAGAGCCTAACAGGGGTGAAGCTTTCTTT

size: few
D: TRBD2
V: TRBV9
J: TRBJ2-3
CDR3: CASGPGTSLDTQYF
DNA: TGTGCCAGCGGGCCAGGGACTAGCTTGGATACGCAGTATTTT

size: NA
D: TRBD1
V: TRBV10-3
J: TRBJ2-7
CDR3: CAISRDSLGQGAGEQYF
DNA: TGTGCCATCAGTCGAGACTCCCTCGGGCAGGGGGCTGGCGAGCAGTACTTC

size: NA
D: NA
V: TRBV19
J: TRBJ2-7
CDR3: CASSERTRSYEQYF
DNA: TGTGCCAGTAGTGAGCGGACCCGCTCCTACGAGCAGTACTTC

size: NA
D: NA
V: TRBV7-6
J: TRBJ2-2
CDR3: CASTTGAAGNTGELFF
DNA: TGTGCCAGCACCACCGGGGCAGCGGGTAACACCGGGGAGCTGTTTTTT